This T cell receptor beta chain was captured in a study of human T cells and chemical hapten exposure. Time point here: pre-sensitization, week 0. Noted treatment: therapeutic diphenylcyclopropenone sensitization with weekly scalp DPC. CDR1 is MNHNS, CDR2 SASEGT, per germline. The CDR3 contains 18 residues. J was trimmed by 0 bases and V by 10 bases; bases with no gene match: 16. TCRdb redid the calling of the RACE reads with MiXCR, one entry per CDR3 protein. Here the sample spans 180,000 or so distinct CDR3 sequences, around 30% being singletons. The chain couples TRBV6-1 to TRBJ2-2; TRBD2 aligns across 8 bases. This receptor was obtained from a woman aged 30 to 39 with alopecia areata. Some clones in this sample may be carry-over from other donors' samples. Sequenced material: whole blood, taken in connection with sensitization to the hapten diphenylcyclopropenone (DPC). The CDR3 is CATATSVAGGSNTGELFF. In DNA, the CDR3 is TGTGCCACCGCTACCTCCGTGGCGGGGGGATCGAACACCGGGGAGCTGTTTTTT.